These 28 T cell receptor beta chains were all obtained from the same sample, sequenced in a study of shared clonotypes between healthy human individuals. Naive CD8 cells comprised CD45RO-negative, CCR7-positively selected cells, excluding terminally differentiated effector memory CD45RA+ cells. Using immunoSEQ multiplex PCR, the repertoire was profiled, and TCRdb retains in-frame clones only, with some absent. Of about 1,800,000 clones listed, about 94% are singletons. Sequencing was carried out using naive CD8+ T cells sorted from blood. These receptors were collected from a man aged 18 to 29 in good health.

The V gene is TRBV6-6, the J gene TRBJ1-4, with D unresolved. V was shortened by 7 bases and J by 4 bases, with 10 bases between the two germline ends. CDR1 and CDR2 (germline): MNHNY, SVGAGI (reference sequence). This CDR3 contains 13 residues. The CDR3 reads CASTSLGNEKLFF. CDR3 coding DNA: TGTGCCAGCACTTCCCTGGGTAATGAAAAACTGTTTTTT.

The rearrangement uses TRBV5-6 and TRBJ1-2; TRBD1 is a possible D gene (5 bases). Trimming cost V 0 bases and J 2 bases, with 8 bases left between them. This CDR3 spans 14 amino acids. Per germline, CDR1 SGHDT and CDR2 YYEEEE. The CDR3 region has the DNA TGTGCCAGCAGCTTGGGGCGGGGGAACTATGGCTACACCTTC. The encoded protein is CASSLGRGNYGYTF.

The chain recombines TRBV27 with TRBJ2-7; D uncertain. CDR1 is MNHEY, CDR2 SMNVEV, per germline (reference sequence). V shed 4 bases and J shed 7 bases, with 11 bases lying between them. The CDR3 sequence is 12 residues long. The CDR3 DNA is TGTGCCAGCAGTTCCGGTTGGAGAGAGCAGTACTTC. It translates to CASSSGWREQYF.

The V gene is TRBV27, the J gene TRBJ2-7, with 8 bases identical to TRBD1. The CDR3 has 14 amino acids. Trimming at V came to 1 base and at J to 4 bases, leaving 3 bases not matched to a gene. CDR1 MNHEY and CDR2 SMNVEV come from the germline V gene (reference sequence). Written as DNA, the CDR3 is TGTGCCAGCAGTTTATGGCAGGGGGCTTACGAGCAGTACTTC. It codes for CASSLWQGAYEQYF.

V gene TRBV30 combines with J gene TRBJ1-1, with D possibly being TRBD1 (5 bases). CDR3 length: 12 residues. Germline-derived CDR1 and CDR2 are GTSNPN and SVGIG (reference sequence). V was trimmed by 4 bases and J by 11 bases, leaving 17 bases between them. The CDR3 spells CAWTISSWGAFF. In nucleotides, the CDR3 is TGTGCCTGGACTATCTCTTCCTGGGGCGCTTTCTTT.

V is TRBV5-1 and J is TRBJ2-4; D is ambiguous. With 9 bases removed from V and 8 bases from J, the gap between germline ends came to 12 bases. This CDR3 contains 11 residues. The germline CDR1 and CDR2 sequences are SGHRS and YFSETQ. Here the CDR3 reads CATFTLDIQYF. The CDR3 region has the DNA TGCGCCACCTTCACACTGGACATTCAGTACTTC. Full variable domain (missing parts from reference TRBV5-1 and TRBJ2-4): KAGVTQTPRYLIKTRGQQVTLSCSPISGHRSVSWYQQTPGQGLQFLFEYFSETQRNKGNFPGRFSGRQFSNSRSEMNVSTLELGDSALYLCATFTLDIQYFGAGTRLSVL.

This chain connects TRBV28 to TRBJ1-2; D call uncertain. The CDR3 is made up of 14 amino acids. V was cut by 3 bases and J by 8 bases, with 16 bases left in between. Germline V gene data show CDR1 as MDHEN and CDR2 as SYDVKM. The CDR3 DNA reads as TGTGCCAGCAGTTTTGTGGGAATTGGAGGGGGCTACACCTTC. Its protein product is CASSFVGIGGGYTF.

The V and J genes are TRBV29-1 and TRBJ1-2; TRBD1 might be the D (6 bases). V was pared by 0 bases and J by 7 bases, with 18 bases between. The CDR3 loop spans 15 amino acids. Germline CDR1 reads SQVTM; CDR2 reads ANQGSEA. CDR3 sequence reads: CSVEDPDGGLGGYTF. The CDR3 coding sequence is TGCAGCGTTGAAGATCCAGACGGGGGGCTTGGTGGCTACACCTTC.

The chain uses TRBV27 and TRBJ1-4; no firm D call. CDR3 length equals 15 residues. Trimming left V 3 bases short and J 5 bases short, with 13 bases between. CDR1 is MNHEY, CDR2 SMNVEV, per germline (reference sequence). CDR3 DNA sequence: TGTGCCAGCAGTTTTTCAGGACTAGCGAATGAAAAACTGTTTTTT. It translates to CASSFSGLANEKLFF. The full variable domain, rest sourced from reference TRBV27 and TRBJ1-4, is EAQVTQNPRYLITVTGKKLTVTCSQNMNHEYMSWYRQDPGLGLRQIYYSMNVEVTDKGDVPEGYKVSRKEKRNFPLILESPSPNQTSLYFCASSFSGLANEKLFFGSGTQLSVL.

The genes are TRBV7-9 and TRBJ1-1, with D hard to call. The CDR3 runs 16 residues. Germline CDR1 and CDR2: SEHNR and FQNEAQ (reference sequence). V gave up 1 base and J gave up 1 base, with 13 bases separating them. The CDR3 protein is CASSLGAWEANTEAFF. The CDR3 nucleotides read TGTGCCAGCAGCTTAGGCGCGTGGGAGGCGAACACTGAAGCTTTCTTT.

J is TRBJ2-1 and V is TRBV27; D call uncertain. The germline gives CDR1 MNHEY, CDR2 SMNVEV (reference sequence). CDR3 size: 14 residues. V was cut by 5 bases and J by 5 bases, with 13 bases left in between. The CDR3 is CASSITDLNNEQFF. The CDR3 coding sequence is TGTGCCAGCAGTATAACGGACCTCAACAATGAGCAGTTCTTC.

This clone was recorded once. The chain combines TRBV5-5 with TRBJ2-7, with TRBD1 identical over 8 bases. The CDR3 has 14 residues. CDR1 and CDR2 from the germline V gene are SGHKS and YYEKEE (reference sequence). Germline trimming cut 4 bases from V and 5 bases from J; bases unmatched to any gene: 8. The CDR3: CASSLVRGRDEQYF. CDR3 in DNA: TGTGCCAGCAGCCTCGTCAGGGGGCGAGACGAGCAGTACTTC.

The chain recombines TRBV28 with TRBJ1-4; the D is unclear. This CDR3 comprises 16 residues. With 1 base removed from V and 8 bases from J, the gap between germline ends came to 17 bases. Germline V lookup: CDR1 MDHEN, CDR2 SYDVKM. The CDR3 DNA reads TGTGCCAGCAGTTTATCGCCGGGAGCGGAGGAGGAAAAACTGTTTTTT. As protein: CASSLSPGAEEEKLFF.

The chain uses TRBV21-1 and TRBJ2-5; the table's D call, TRBD1, was not checked against the DNA. TRBV21-1 is a listed pseudogene. CDR3 size: 13 residues. CDR3 in amino acids: CASSDSGEETQYF. For the CDR3, the DNA is TGTGCCAGCAGCGACTCAGGGGAAGAGACCCAGTACTTC.

The J gene is TRBJ1-6, the V gene TRBV6-5; D not resolved. The CDR3 is 16 amino acids. Trimming took off 0 bases at V and 9 bases at J, with 15 bases between the two ends. Germline V gene data show CDR1 as MNHEY and CDR2 as SVGAGI. CDR3 sequence reads: CASSYSITPQSSPLHF. Written as DNA, the CDR3 is TGTGCCAGCAGTTACTCGATAACTCCCCAATCTTCACCCCTCCACTTT.

The chain uses TRBV5-1 and TRBJ2-7; 9 positions match TRBD2. CDR1 SGHRS and CDR2 YFSETQ come from the germline V gene. V lost 1 base, J lost 3 bases, and 8 bases stayed unmatched. There are 16 residues in the CDR3. The CDR3 reads CASSLYLREGDYEQYF. In DNA, the CDR3 is TGCGCCAGCAGCTTGTATTTGCGGGAGGGCGACTACGAGCAGTACTTC.

The chain joins TRBV9 to TRBJ1-1, with 9 bases lining up with TRBD1. V shed 4 bases, J shed 5 bases, and the junction held 9 bases outside the gene matches. CDR1 is SGDLS and CDR2 is YYNGEE in the germline V gene. The CDR3 totals 15 residues. Here the CDR3 reads CASSPDTGGGTEAFF. CDR3 sequence (DNA): TGTGCCAGCAGCCCCGATACAGGGGGCGGGACTGAAGCTTTCTTT.

The CDR3 DNA reads as TGTGCCATCAGTGGGGGGCCAGAGAATTCACCCCTCCACTTT. It yields the protein CAISGGPENSPLHF. This rearrangement joins TRBV10-3 to TRBJ1-6, with a possible D match to TRBD1 (6 bases). This CDR3 region has 14 residues. CDR1 and CDR2 (germline): ENHRY, SYGVKD. V lost 4 bases and J lost 7, with 11 bases in between.

The CDR3 DNA is TGTGCCAGCAGCCAAGAGGGCAGTGGCTCCTACGAGCAGTACTTC. Translated: CASSQEGSGSYEQYF. This chain uses TRBV14 with TRBJ2-7; D is ambiguous. The V end was cut by 0 bases, the J end by 0 bases, with 9 bases between. The CDR3 has 15 amino acids. Looked up from germline, CDR1 is SGHDN and CDR2 is FVKESK.

Concerning this clone itself: Other DNA sequences in the same sample also yield this CDR3. The CDR3 coding sequence is TGTGCCAGCAGTGAAGGACTAGACAATAGCTACGAGCAGTACTTC. Encoded protein: CASSEGLDNSYEQYF. The rearrangement joins TRBV6-1 to TRBJ2-7; TRBD2 is a possible D gene (6 bases). The CDR3 totals 15 residues. The germline V and J ends were trimmed by 1 base and 3 bases, with 13 bases remaining between them. Germline V CDR1 and CDR2: MNHNS, SASEGT.

The chain combines TRBV5-6 with TRBJ1-1, with TRBD1 as a possible D gene (6 bases). The CDR3 has 14 amino acids. With 0 bases removed from V and 3 bases from J, the gap between germline ends came to 9 bases. CDR1 and CDR2 from the germline V gene are SGHDT and YYEEEE. CDR3 sequence: CASSLGAGDTEAFF. The CDR3 DNA reads TGTGCCAGCAGCTTGGGAGCAGGGGACACTGAAGCTTTCTTT.

This chain joins TRBV7-9 and TRBJ2-7; the D gene is possibly TRBD1 (6 bases). Germline loops: CDR1 SEHNR, CDR2 FQNEAQ (reference sequence). CDR3 length: 14 amino acids. Trimming left V 2 bases short and J 2 bases short, with 10 bases between. The CDR3 DNA reads as TGTGCCAGCAGCTTAATTGAGGGGGCCTACGAGCAGTACTTC. It is translated as CASSLIEGAYEQYF.

As to this clone: This sample also contains other DNA sequences that code for the same CDR3. The chain is built from TRBV10-3 and TRBJ1-1, with a possible D match to TRBD1 (5 bases). From germline, CDR1 is ENHRY and CDR2 SYGVKD. This CDR3 region has 14 residues. V was trimmed by 0 bases and J by 1 base, leaving 6 bases between them. For the CDR3, the DNA is TGTGCCATCAGTGAGTCTCAGGGGAACACTGAAGCTTTCTTT. Translating it yields CAISESQGNTEAFF.

The CDR3 nucleotides are TGTGCCAGCAGTGAAGCGCCCAGGGGGGATGAAGCTTTCTTT. Translating gives CASSEAPRGDEAFF. This chain connects TRBV2 to TRBJ1-1; 7 positions match TRBD1. CDR1 SNHLY and CDR2 FYNNEI come from the germline V gene. CDR3 size: 14 residues. V shed 0 bases and J 7 bases; nucleotides not matched to a gene: 5.

This chain connects TRBV10-3 to TRBJ1-1; D ambiguous. Germline values: CDR1 ENHRY, CDR2 SYGVKD. V lost 7 bases and J lost 1, with 7 bases in between. The CDR3 length is 12 residues. CDR3 loop: CAIKEGNTEAFF. CDR3 nucleotides: TGTGCCATCAAAGAGGGGAACACTGAAGCTTTCTTT.

Note on this clone: Other DNA sequences in this sample translate to the same CDR3. The gene calls are TRBV7-9 and TRBJ1-1, with D possibly being TRBD1 (5 bases). This CDR3 spans 12 amino acids. Germline lookup yields CDR1 SEHNR and CDR2 FQNEAQ (reference sequence). Trimming took 5 bases from V and 2 from J, leaving 6 bases between them. The CDR3 loop reads CASSRGNTEAFF. The CDR3 DNA follows: TGTGCCAGCAGCAGGGGTAACACTGAAGCTTTCTTT.

The rearrangement joins TRBV6-1 to TRBJ2-7, with 9 bases fitting TRBD1. The CDR3 length is 15 residues. V lost 3 bases to trimming and J lost 5 bases; unmatched junction nucleotides: 8. Germline assignment: CDR1 MNHNS and CDR2 SASEGT. CDR3: CASSDRDREFDEQYF. The CDR3 DNA is TGTGCCAGCAGTGACCGGGACAGGGAATTTGACGAGCAGTACTTC.

In the case of this clone: Being one base from a much bigger clone, this may be a read error. Other DNA sequences in the sample encode the same CDR3. This chain uses TRBV28 with TRBJ2-2; D gene ambiguous. V dropped 2 bases and J dropped 5 bases, with 3 bases sitting between them. From germline, CDR1 is MDHEN and CDR2 SYDVKM. The CDR3 consists of 12 residues. The CDR3 region is CASSLGTGELFF. For the CDR3, the DNA is TGTGCCAGCAGTTTAGGGACCGGGGAGCTGTTTTTT.